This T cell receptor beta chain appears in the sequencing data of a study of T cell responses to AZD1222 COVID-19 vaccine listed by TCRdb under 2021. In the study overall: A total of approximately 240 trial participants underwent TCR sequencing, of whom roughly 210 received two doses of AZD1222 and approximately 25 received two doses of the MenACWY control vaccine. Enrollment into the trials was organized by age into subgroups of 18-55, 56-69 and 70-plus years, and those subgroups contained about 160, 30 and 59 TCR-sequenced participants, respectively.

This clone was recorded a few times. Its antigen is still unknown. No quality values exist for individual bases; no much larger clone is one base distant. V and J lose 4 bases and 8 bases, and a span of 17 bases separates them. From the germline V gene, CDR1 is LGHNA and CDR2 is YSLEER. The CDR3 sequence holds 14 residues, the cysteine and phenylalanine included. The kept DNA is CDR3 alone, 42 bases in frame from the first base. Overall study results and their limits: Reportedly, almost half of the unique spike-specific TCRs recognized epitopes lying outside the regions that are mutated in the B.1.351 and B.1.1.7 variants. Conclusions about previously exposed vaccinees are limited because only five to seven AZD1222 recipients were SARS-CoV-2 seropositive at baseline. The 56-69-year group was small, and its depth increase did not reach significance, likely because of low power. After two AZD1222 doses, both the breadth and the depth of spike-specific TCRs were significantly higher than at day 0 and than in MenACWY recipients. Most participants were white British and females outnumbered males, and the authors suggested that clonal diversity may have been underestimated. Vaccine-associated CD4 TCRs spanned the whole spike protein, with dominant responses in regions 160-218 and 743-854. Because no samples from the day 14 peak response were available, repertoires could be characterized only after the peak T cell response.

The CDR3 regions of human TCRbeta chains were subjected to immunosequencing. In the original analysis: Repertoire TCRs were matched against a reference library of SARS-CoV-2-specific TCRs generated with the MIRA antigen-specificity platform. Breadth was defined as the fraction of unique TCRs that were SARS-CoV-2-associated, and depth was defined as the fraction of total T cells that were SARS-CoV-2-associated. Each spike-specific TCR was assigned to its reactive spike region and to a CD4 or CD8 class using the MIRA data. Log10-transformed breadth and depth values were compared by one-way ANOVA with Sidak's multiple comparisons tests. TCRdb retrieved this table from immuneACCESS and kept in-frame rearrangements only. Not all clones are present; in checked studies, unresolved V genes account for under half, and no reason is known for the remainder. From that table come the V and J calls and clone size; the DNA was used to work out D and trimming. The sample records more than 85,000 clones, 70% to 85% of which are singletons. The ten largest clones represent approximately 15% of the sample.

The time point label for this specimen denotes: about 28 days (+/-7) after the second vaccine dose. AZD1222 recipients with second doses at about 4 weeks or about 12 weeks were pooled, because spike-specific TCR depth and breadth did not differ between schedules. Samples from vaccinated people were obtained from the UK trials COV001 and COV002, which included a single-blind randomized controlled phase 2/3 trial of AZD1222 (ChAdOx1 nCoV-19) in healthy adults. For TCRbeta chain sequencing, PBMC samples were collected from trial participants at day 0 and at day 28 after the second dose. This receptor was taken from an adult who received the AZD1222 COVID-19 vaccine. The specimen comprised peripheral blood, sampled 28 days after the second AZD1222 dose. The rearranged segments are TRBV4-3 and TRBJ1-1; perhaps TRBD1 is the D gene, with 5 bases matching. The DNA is TGCGCCAGCAGCCCACCGGGCGCCCCAGGGGAAGCTTTCTTT. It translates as CASSPPGAPGEAFF.